This entry lists 5 T cell receptor beta chains sequenced from one sample in a study of blood T cells in healthy people across ages. Alongside a J-beta primer mix, a sample-barcoded 5' primer served in a second PCR lasting 7 to 11 cycles. From the 5' RACE reads, TCRdb called clonotypes with MiXCR, one entry per CDR3 protein. The sample lists 540,000 or so distinct CDR3 sequences; less than 60% were seen once. Input material: blood. These receptors came from a man older than 75 in good health.

This clonotype was observed a handful of times. This chain links TRBV10-3 with TRBJ2-5; 7 bases align to TRBD1. Germline V gene sequence: CDR1 ENHRY, CDR2 SYGVKD. This CDR3 has 17 residues. J was trimmed by 2 bases and V by 6 bases; bases with no gene match: 15. The CDR3 bases are TGTGCCATCAGCCGTTCTGAGGGGGCATCGGGGCAAGAGACCCAGTACTTC. It translates to CAISRSEGASGQETQYF.

The chain has TRBV29-1 and TRBJ1-1; 7 bases are a match to TRBD1. V gave up 7 bases and J gave up 8 bases; unmatched junction bases: 4. This CDR3 is 10 amino acids long. Germline CDR1 reads SQVTM; CDR2 reads ANQGSEA. CDR3 sequence: CSGGTEEAFF. The CDR3 bases are TGCAGCGGGGGGACAGAAGAAGCTTTCTTT.

V usage is TRBV12-3 or TRBV12-4 and J usage is TRBJ2-5; 7 bases match TRBD1. J gave up 4 bases and V 7 bases, and 3 bases lay outside the gene matches. The CDR3 is 12 amino acids. Here the CDR3 reads CASIYRGETQYF. In DNA, the CDR3 is TGTGCCAGCATTTACAGGGGAGAGACCCAGTACTTC.

There are many counts of this clonotype. The rearrangement links TRBV6-5 to TRBJ1-6; D remains unclear. Germline CDR1 and CDR2: MNHEY and SVGAGI. Trimming removed 0 bases from V and 9 bases from J, with 12 bases in between. CDR3 size: 15 residues. The CDR3 DNA follows: TGTGCCAGCAGTTACTCGAGAACTATTGGTTCACCCCTCCACTTT. It translates to CASSYSRTIGSPLHF.

This clonotype was seen only a few times. J is TRBJ2-7 and V is TRBV7-2, with D unclear. The CDR3 covers 15 residues. V lost 5 bases and J lost 0, with 14 bases in between. Germline V gives CDR1 SGHTA, CDR2 FQGNSA. CDR3 in amino acids: CASSKSRRYSYEQYF. CDR3 sequence (DNA): TGTGCCAGCAGCAAATCTCGACGTTACTCCTACGAGCAGTACTTC.